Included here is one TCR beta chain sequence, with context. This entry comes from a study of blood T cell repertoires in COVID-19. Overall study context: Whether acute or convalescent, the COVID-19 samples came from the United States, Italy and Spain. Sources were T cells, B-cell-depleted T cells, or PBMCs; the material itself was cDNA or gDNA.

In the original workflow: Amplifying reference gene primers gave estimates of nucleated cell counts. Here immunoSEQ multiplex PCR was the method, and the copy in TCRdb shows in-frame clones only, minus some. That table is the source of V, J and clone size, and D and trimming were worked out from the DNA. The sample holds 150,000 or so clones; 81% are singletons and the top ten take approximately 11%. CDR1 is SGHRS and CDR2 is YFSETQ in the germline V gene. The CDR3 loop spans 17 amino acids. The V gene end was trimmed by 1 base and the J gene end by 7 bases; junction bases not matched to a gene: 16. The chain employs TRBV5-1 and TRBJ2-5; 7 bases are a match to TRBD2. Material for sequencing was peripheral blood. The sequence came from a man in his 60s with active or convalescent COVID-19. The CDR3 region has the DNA TGCGCCAGCAGCTTGCCGGGTGCGGGAGTAAGCTTAGGGACCCAGTACTTC. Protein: CASSLPGAGVSLGTQYF.